This T cell receptor (beta chain) came from a study of beta chain features in type 1 diabetes. Study context: The study found patients and healthy donors alike in age, gender and cell yields. Broader study findings: A possible short-template PCR bias applies equally to patients and controls. Any HLA effect on TCRB rearrangement was left unresolved by small sub-analyses. Patients with Type 1 diabetes showed moderately but significantly shorter TCRB CDR3s in all four CD4+ subsets.

TCRB transcripts that were expressed got sequenced, as all of the isolated RNA had been reverse transcribed. Here immunoSEQ multiplex PCR was the method, and the copy in TCRdb shows in-frame clones only, minus some. The sample includes about 150,000 clones, 7% to 9% of them seen just once. This CDR3 is 13 amino acids long. Trimming cost V 5 bases and J 3 bases, with 8 bases left between them. Germline CDR1 is SGHTA and CDR2 is FQGNSA. Concerning this clone itself: Its specificity is not known. Additional DNA sequences in this sample encode the identical CDR3.

The collection from each donor was one heparinised blood draw averaging around 120 mL. This chain uses TRBV7-2 with TRBJ1-5; the D is unclear. This TCR came from a man aged 18 to 30 with type 1 diabetes. The sequenced material came from central memory CD4+ T cells from blood. The DNA for the CDR3 is TGTGCCAGCAGCCTCGCACTCAATCAGCCCCAGCATTTT. Amino acid sequence: CASSLALNQPQHF.